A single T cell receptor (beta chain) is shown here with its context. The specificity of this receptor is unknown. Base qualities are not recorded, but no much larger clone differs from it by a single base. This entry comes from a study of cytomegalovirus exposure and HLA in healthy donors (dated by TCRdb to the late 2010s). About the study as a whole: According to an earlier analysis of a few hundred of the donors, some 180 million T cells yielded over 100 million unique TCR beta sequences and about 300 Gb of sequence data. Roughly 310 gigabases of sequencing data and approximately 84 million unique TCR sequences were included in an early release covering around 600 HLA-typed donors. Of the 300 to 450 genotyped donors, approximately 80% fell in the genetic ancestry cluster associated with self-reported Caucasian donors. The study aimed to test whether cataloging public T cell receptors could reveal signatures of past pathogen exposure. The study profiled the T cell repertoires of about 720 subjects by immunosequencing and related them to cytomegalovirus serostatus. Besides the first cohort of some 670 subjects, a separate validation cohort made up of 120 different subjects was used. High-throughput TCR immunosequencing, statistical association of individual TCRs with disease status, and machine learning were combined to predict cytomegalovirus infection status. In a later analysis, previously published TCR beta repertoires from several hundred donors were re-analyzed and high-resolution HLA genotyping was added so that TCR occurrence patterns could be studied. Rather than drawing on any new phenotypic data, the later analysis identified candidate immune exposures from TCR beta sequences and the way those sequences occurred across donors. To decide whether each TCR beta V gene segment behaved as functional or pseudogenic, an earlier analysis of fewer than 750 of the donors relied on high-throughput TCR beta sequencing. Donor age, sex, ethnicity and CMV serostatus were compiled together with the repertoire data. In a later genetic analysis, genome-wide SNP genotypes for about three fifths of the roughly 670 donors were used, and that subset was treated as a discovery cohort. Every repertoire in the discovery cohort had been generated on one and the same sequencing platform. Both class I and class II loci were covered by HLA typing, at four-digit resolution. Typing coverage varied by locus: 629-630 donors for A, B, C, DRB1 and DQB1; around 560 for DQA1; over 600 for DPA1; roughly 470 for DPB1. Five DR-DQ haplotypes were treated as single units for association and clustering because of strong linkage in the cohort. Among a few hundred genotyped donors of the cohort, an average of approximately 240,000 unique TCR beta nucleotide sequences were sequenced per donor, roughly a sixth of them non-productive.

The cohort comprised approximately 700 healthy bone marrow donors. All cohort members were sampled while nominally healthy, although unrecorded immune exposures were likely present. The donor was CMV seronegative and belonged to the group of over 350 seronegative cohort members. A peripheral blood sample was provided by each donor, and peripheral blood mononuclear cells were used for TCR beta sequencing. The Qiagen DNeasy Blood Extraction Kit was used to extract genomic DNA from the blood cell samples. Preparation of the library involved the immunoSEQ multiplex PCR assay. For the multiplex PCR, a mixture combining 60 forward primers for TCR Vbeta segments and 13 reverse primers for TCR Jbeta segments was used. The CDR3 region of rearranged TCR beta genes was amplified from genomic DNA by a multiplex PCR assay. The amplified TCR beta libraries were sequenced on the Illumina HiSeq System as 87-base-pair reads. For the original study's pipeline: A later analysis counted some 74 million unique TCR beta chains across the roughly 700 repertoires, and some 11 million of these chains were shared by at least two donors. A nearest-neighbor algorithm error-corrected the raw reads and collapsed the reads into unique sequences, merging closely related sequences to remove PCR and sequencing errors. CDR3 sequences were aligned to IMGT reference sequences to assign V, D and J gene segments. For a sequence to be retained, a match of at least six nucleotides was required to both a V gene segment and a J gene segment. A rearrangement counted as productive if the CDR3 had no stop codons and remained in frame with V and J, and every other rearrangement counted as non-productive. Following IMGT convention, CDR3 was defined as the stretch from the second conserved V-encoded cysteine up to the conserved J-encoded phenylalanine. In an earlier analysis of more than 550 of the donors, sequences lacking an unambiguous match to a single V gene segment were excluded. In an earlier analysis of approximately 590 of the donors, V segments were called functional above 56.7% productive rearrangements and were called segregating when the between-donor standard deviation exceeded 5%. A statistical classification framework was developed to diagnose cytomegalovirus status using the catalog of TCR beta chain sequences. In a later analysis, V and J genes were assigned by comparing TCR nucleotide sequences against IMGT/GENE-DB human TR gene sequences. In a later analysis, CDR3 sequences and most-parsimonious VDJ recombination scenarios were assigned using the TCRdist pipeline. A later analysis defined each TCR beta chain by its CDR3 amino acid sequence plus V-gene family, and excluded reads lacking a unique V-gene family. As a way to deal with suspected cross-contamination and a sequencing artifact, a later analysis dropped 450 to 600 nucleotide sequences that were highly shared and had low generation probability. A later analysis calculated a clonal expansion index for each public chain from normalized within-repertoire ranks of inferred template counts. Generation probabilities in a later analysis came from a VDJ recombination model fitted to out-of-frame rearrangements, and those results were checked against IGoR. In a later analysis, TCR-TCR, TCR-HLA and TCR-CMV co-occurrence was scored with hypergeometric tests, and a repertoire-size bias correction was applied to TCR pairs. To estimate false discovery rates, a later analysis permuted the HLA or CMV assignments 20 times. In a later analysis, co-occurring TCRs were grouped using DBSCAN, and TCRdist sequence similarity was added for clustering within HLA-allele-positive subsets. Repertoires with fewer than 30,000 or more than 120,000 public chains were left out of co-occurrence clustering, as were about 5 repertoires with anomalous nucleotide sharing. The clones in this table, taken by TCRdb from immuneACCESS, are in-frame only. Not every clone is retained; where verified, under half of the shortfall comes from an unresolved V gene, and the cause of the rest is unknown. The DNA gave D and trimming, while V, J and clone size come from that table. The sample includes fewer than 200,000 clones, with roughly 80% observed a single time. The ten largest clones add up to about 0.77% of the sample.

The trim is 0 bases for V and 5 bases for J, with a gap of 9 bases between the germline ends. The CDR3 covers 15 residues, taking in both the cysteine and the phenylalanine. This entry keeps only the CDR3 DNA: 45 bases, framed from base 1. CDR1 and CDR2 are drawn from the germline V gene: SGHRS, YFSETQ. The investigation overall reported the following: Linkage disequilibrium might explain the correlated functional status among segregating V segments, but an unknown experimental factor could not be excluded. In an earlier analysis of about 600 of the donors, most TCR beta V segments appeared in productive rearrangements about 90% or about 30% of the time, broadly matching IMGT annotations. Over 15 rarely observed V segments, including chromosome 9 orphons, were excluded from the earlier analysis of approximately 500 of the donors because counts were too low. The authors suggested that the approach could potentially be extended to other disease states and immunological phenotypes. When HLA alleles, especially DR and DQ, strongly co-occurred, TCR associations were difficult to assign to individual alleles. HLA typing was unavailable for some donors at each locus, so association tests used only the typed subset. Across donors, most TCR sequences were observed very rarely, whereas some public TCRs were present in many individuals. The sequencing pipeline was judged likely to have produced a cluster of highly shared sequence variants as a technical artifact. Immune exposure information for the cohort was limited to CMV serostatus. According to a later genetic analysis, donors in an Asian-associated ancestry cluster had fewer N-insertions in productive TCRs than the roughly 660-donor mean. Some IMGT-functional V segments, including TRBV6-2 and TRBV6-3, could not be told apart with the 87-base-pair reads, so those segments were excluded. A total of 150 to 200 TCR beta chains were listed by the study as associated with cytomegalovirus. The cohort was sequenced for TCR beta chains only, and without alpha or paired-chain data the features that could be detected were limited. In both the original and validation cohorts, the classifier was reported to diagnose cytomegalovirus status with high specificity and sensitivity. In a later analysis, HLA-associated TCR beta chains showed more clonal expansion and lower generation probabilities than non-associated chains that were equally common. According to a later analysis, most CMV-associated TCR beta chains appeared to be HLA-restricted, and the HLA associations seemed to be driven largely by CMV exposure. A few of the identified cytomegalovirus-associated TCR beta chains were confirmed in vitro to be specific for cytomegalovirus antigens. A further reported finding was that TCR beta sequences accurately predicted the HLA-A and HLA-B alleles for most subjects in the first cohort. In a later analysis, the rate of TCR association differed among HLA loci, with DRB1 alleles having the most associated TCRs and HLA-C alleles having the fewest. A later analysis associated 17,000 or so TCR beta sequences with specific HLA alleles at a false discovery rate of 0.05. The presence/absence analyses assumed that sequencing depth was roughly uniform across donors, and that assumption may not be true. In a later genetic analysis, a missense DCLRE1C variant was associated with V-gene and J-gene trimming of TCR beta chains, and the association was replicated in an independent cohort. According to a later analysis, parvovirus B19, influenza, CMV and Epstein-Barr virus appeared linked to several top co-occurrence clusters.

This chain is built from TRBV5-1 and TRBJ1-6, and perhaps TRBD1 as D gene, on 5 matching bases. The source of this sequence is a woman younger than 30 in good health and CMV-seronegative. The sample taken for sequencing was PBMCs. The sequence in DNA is TGCGCCAGCAGCTTGGAGGGGCCGAATAATTCACCCCTCCACTTT. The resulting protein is CASSLEGPNNSPLHF.